The present entry profiles one TCR beta chain with its context. Followed longitudinally, the Seattle patients had been enrolled during active infection. The sample originates from a study of blood T cell repertoires in COVID-19. Study summary: Researchers got acute and convalescent COVID-19 samples from the United States, Italy and Spain.

The germline gives CDR1 MNHGY, CDR2 SAAAGT. The CDR3 totals 15 residues. V shed 6 bases, J shed 7 bases, and the junction held 15 bases outside the gene matches. In the source study's methods: Amplification of reference gene primers provided the estimated nucleated cell counts. Here immunoSEQ multiplex PCR was the method, and the copy in TCRdb shows in-frame clones only, minus some. From that table come the V and J calls and clone size; the DNA was used to work out D and trimming. The sample has under 400,000 clones, around 88% seen once. What was sequenced was peripheral blood. The TCR was taken from a woman aged 25-40 years with COVID-19, enrolled during active disease. The chain recombines TRBV6-8 with TRBJ2-7, with 7 bases matching TRBD1. CDR3 in DNA: TGTGCCAGCAGACCGTCGACAGGGTGGTCTTGGGAGCAGTACTTC. Translation gives CASRPSTGWSWEQYF.